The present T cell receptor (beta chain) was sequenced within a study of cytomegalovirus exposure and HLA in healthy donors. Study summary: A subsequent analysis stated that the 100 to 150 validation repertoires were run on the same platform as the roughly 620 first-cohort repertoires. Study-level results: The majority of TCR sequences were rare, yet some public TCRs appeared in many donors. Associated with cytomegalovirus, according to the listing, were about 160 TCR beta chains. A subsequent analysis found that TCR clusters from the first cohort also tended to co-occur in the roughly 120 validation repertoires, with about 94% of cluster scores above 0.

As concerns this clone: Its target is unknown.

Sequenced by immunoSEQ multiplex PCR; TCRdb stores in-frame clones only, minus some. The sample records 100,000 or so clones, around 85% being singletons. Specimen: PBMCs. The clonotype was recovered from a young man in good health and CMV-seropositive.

CDR3 sequence (DNA): TGTGCCAGCAGCTTATATTCTGTCACAGATACGCAGTATTTT. This sequence encodes CASSLYSVTDTQYF. This rearrangement joins TRBV7-8 to TRBJ2-3; D is unclear. Per the germline V gene, CDR1 is SGHVS and CDR2 is FQNEAQ. CDR3 length: 14 residues. The ends were cut back, 2 bases at V and 2 bases at J, with 8 bases in the middle.